Following are 22 T cell receptor beta chains from one sample sequenced in a study of blood T cell repertoires in COVID-19. Sequenced by immunoSEQ multiplex PCR; TCRdb stores in-frame clones only, minus some. The table includes approximately 250,000 clones, around nine tenths detected once. Sequenced sample: PBMCs or T cells enriched from blood (not recorded which). Receptors were obtained from a woman aged 25-40 years who had recovered from COVID-19.

This chain uses TRBV28 with TRBJ1-1; TRBD1 is a possible D gene (5 bases). Trimming shortened V by 5 bases and J by 8 bases, and 12 bases separated the two germline ends. The CDR3 loop spans 12 amino acids. Looked up from germline, CDR1 is MDHEN and CDR2 is SYDVKM. The CDR3 DNA reads as TGTGCCAGCAGTCCGCCCGACAGAGAAGCTTTCTTT. Encoded protein: CASSPPDREAFF.

V usage is TRBV30 and J usage is TRBJ1-1; unclear D gene. CDR3 length: 10 amino acids. The V and J ends lost 3 bases and 5 bases respectively, with 4 bases between them. CDR1 and CDR2 (germline): GTSNPN, SVGIG (reference sequence). The CDR3 DNA reads as TGTGCCTGGAGCAGGACTGAAGCTTTCTTT. Its protein is CAWSRTEAFF.

This clone was observed once. The chain uses TRBV19 and TRBJ1-2; possibly TRBD1 for D (5 bases). CDR3 length: 17 residues. In germline, CDR1 is LNHDA, CDR2 SQIVND (reference sequence). V dropped 4 bases and J dropped 4 bases, with 22 bases sitting between them. The CDR3 DNA reads TGTGCCAGTAGTACCACAAACCGACCAGGGCGGTCCTATGGCTACACCTTC. The encoded protein is CASSTTNRPGRSYGYTF.

To note about this clone: Relative to the germline gene, one junction end is altered; a read error may explain this. The V gene is TRBV19, the J gene TRBJ1-2, with TRBD1 identical over 8 bases. Germline V gives CDR1 LNHDA, CDR2 SQIVND (reference sequence). The CDR3 is 12 amino acids. The CDR3 loop is CATRGQGRWVYF. The DNA of the CDR3 is TGTGCCACCCGAGGACAGGGCCGATGGGTCTACTTC.

The rearrangement joins TRBV4-1 to TRBJ1-2; D gene uncertain. Trimming took off 4 bases at V and 3 bases at J, with 12 bases between the two ends. Germline V gene lookup returns CDR1 MGHRA and CDR2 YSYEKL. The CDR3 has 14 residues. Here the CDR3 reads CASSPGGLDYGYTF. The CDR3 DNA reads TGCGCCAGCAGCCCAGGAGGTTTAGACTATGGCTACACCTTC.

This sequence joins TRBV19 and TRBJ1-6, with 9 positions matching TRBD1. Germline CDR1 is LNHDA and CDR2 is SQIVND (reference sequence). There are 20 residues in the CDR3. With 6 bases clipped from V and 0 bases from J, the junction kept 15 bases outside the gene matches. This CDR3 reads CASSSAPGQGISSYNSPLHF. The CDR3 DNA sequence: TGTGCCAGTAGCTCAGCGCCGGGACAGGGAATTAGCTCCTATAATTCACCCCTCCACTTT.

This chain links TRBV6-2 or TRBV6-3 with TRBJ1-5; 7 nucleotides align to TRBD1. CDR1 MNHEY and CDR2 SVGEGT come from the germline V gene. The trim removed 2 bases at V and 7 bases at J, leaving 8 bases unmatched. CDR3 length equals 15 residues. This CDR3 reads CASSYLQGLDQPQHF. The DNA of the CDR3 is TGTGCCAGCAGTTACCTACAGGGGTTGGACCAGCCCCAGCATTTT.

Written as DNA, the CDR3 is TGTGCCAGTAGTATGCAGGCCCGTATGAACACTGAAGCTTTCTTT. Translated, it gives CASSMQARMNTEAFF. This chain connects TRBV19 to TRBJ1-1; D remains ambiguous. Germline CDR1 is LNHDA and CDR2 is SQIVND (reference sequence). V shed 3 bases and J shed 0 bases, with 11 bases lying between them. The CDR3 has 15 amino acids.

V gene TRBV5-1 combines with J gene TRBJ1-1, with D unclear. Germline values: CDR1 SGHRS, CDR2 YFSETQ. With 2 bases removed from V and 8 bases from J, the gap between germline ends came to 16 bases. The CDR3 sequence is 14 residues long. DNA of the CDR3: TGCGCCAGCAGCTTCACCGCTGGTACTGTGGAAGCTTTCTTT. Translation gives CASSFTAGTVEAFF.

This clone was recorded once. The rearrangement links TRBV28 to TRBJ1-1; D perhaps matches TRBD1 (6 bases). Trimming cost V 2 bases and J 4 bases, with 14 bases left between them. The germline V gene encodes CDR1 MDHEN and CDR2 SYDVKM. The CDR3 spans 15 residues. The CDR3 coding sequence is TGTGCCAGCAGTTTACTCTCCAGGGGTGGCACTGAAGCTTTCTTT. Amino acids: CASSLLSRGGTEAFF.

The V and J genes are TRBV4-3 and TRBJ1-1; D not certain. The CDR3 totals 14 residues. The V gene lost 0 bases and the J gene lost 1 base, with 6 bases spanning the gap. Germline loops: CDR1 LGHNA, CDR2 YSLEER. In DNA form, the CDR3 reads TGCGCCAGCAGCCAAGATCCCTCGAACACTGAAGCTTTCTTT. It specifies CASSQDPSNTEAFF.

The chain employs TRBV11-2 and TRBJ1-1, with 7 bases that match TRBD1. Germline CDR1 is SGHAT and CDR2 is FQNNGV. The length of the CDR3 is 15 residues. With 6 bases clipped from V and 1 base from J, the junction kept 8 bases outside the gene matches. The CDR3, as DNA: TGTGCCAGCAGGTCTAGTAAGGGGGCGAACACTGAAGCTTTCTTT. This sequence encodes CASRSSKGANTEAFF.

The rearrangement joins TRBV6-1 to TRBJ1-1, with TRBD1 identical over 7 bases. The CDR3 contains 15 residues. In germline, CDR1 is MNHNS, CDR2 SASEGT. Germline trimming cut 2 bases from V and 2 bases from J; bases unmatched to any gene: 5. The chain's CDR3 is CASSEQQGFNTEAFF. In DNA, the CDR3 is TGTGCCAGCAGTGAACAACAGGGGTTCAACACTGAAGCTTTCTTT.

The rearrangement links TRBV28 to TRBJ2-1, with TRBD1 identical over 10 bases. V gave up 10 bases and J gave up 8 bases; unmatched junction bases: 8. Germline CDR1 is MDHEN and CDR2 is SYDVKM. The CDR3 spans 13 residues. The CDR3 DNA follows: TGTGCCACCCAGGGACAGGGGATCCATGAGCAGTTCTTC. Its translation: CATQGQGIHEQFF.

This clone was seen just once. The V gene is TRBV27, the J gene TRBJ1-6; no firm D call. The CDR3 is 13 amino acids. V lost 9 bases, J lost 5 bases, and 11 bases lay in between. Germline V gene lookup returns CDR1 MNHEY and CDR2 SMNVEV (reference sequence). CDR3 nucleotide sequence: TGTGCCAGTCGCGGGCGAGATAATTCACCCCTCCACTTT. This sequence encodes CASRGRDNSPLHF.

The chain joins TRBV4-1 to TRBJ2-6; D may be TRBD2 (5 bases). Trimming took off 7 bases at V and 0 bases at J, with 13 bases between the two ends. Germline-derived CDR1 and CDR2 are MGHRA and YSYEKL. The length of the CDR3 is 16 residues. The CDR3 sequence is CASTPEGSSGANVLTF. Written as DNA, the CDR3 is TGCGCCAGCACCCCCGAAGGGAGCTCTGGGGCCAACGTCCTGACTTTC.

Remarks on this clone: A read error may produce the germline difference seen at one junction end. The rearrangement links TRBV4-1 to TRBJ2-1; D might be TRBD2 (6 bases). The CDR3 runs to 12 residues. Looked up from germline, CDR1 is MGHRA and CDR2 is YSYEKL. CDR3 protein: CASSEDGGEQFF. For the CDR3, the DNA is TGCGCCAGCAGCGAAGACGGGGGTGAGCAGTTCTTC.

This sequence joins TRBV11-3 and TRBJ2-5, with 9 nucleotides matching TRBD1. The V and J ends lost 5 bases and 4 bases, in that order; junction bases with no gene match: 2. The CDR3 totals 13 residues. From germline, CDR1 is SGHNT and CDR2 YENEEA. This CDR3 is CASSPDRGETQYF. The DNA for the CDR3 is TGTGCCAGCAGCCCGGACAGGGGAGAGACCCAGTACTTC.

V is TRBV25-1 and J is TRBJ2-1; 9 bases map to TRBD2. The CDR3 has 17 residues. The germline V gene encodes CDR1 MGHDK and CDR2 SYGVNS. The J segment lost 2 bases and the V segment lost 8 bases, leaving 13 bases of the junction unmatched. This chain's CDR3 is CASEGLAGKGAYNEQFF. The DNA for the CDR3 is TGTGCCAGCGAGGGGCTAGCGGGGAAGGGGGCCTACAATGAGCAGTTCTTC.

This clone appeared once. The chain employs TRBV6-5 and TRBJ2-7; D may be TRBD1 (5 bases). Trimming left V 7 bases short and J 3 bases short, with 13 bases between. Germline CDR1 MNHEY, CDR2 SVGAGI. The CDR3 consists of 13 residues. In DNA, the CDR3 is TGTGCCAGCAAGGCAGGGCCTTTCTACGAGCAGTACTTC. Its protein product is CASKAGPFYEQYF.

The table lists this clone with a count of one. The chain uses TRBV2 and TRBJ1-1; D is possibly TRBD1 (5 bases). The CDR3 contains 16 residues. CDR1 and CDR2 from the germline V gene are SNHLY and FYNNEI. Trimming took 2 bases from V and 0 from J, leaving 13 bases between them. Written as DNA, the CDR3 is TGTGCCAGCAGTGAATCCGCCCCAGGGATGAACACTGAAGCTTTCTTT. It encodes CASSESAPGMNTEAFF.

The V call is TRBV18, the J call TRBJ2-3; D is possibly TRBD2 (5 bases). Germline values: CDR1 KGHSH, CDR2 LQKENI. The CDR3 sequence is 16 residues long. The V gene lost 3 bases and the J gene lost 5 bases, with 18 bases spanning the gap. Here the CDR3 DNA reads TGTGCCAGCTCACCGGAGGCTATGGGCGAGGTAGATACGCAGTATTTT. It is translated as CASSPEAMGEVDTQYF.